These T cell receptor beta chains were read from a single sample in a study of blood T cell repertoires in COVID-19. Sequenced by immunoSEQ multiplex PCR; TCRdb stores in-frame clones only, minus some. The sample has roughly 100,000 clones, around 76% seen once; the top ten hold roughly a fifth. The sequenced sample consisted of peripheral blood. The receptors derive from a woman in her 70s with acute or convalescent COVID-19. Each CDR3 is given with its conserved first and last residue.

V	J	CDR3
TRBV3-1/TRBV3-2	TRBJ1-4	CASSFRQAGAFNEKLFF
TRBV4-1	TRBJ2-5	CASSPPGEETQYF
TRBV29-1	TRBJ2-2	CSVALDRANTGELFF
TRBV4-3	TRBJ1-1	CASSQGGGMKTEAFF
TRBV19	TRBJ1-6	CASSNLDKRSPLHF
TRBV6-4	TRBJ1-1	CATPRGQEAFF
TRBV5-4	TRBJ1-2	CASSPSTGLPLWGYTF
TRBV6-5	TRBJ1-1	CASRQTETTEAFF
TRBV10-1	TRBJ2-3	CASSGSGVQGDTQYF
TRBV5-1	TRBJ2-1	CASSATGERYNEQFF
TRBV3-1/TRBV3-2	TRBJ1-1	CASQGGEGAFF
TRBV6-5	TRBJ2-2	CASSYSPAGGTGELFF
TRBV19	TRBJ1-2	CASSIDASTPGLGYTF
TRBV28	TRBJ1-5	CASSSGVQPQHF
TRBV5-1	TRBJ1-6	CASSQQSTGPINSPLHF
TRBV27	TRBJ2-1	CASSRGTAYNEQFF
TRBV30	TRBJ1-1	CAWRNTRNTEAFF
TRBV6-1	TRBJ1-3	CASSESPGRRNTIYF
TRBV28	TRBJ1-1	CASSFVRTEAFF
TRBV27	TRBJ2-3	CASSPRLAGVTDTQYF
TRBV5-4	TRBJ2-3	CASSLGLVTDTQYF
TRBV27	TRBJ1-6	CASRAPAGTGGSPLHF
TRBV7-9	TRBJ1-2	CASSPTGNGYTF
TRBV12-3/TRBV12-4	TRBJ1-6	CASSSGGPLHF
TRBV9	TRBJ1-2	CASSSIQGVGYTF
TRBV7-8	TRBJ2-5	CASSWTRGETQYF
TRBV6-6	TRBJ1-3	CASSMGQSGNTIYF
TRBV18	TRBJ1-5	CASSPFRGRNQPQHF
TRBV28	TRBJ1-5	CGAGADSNQPQHF
TRBV30	TRBJ1-6	CAWSVGSPANNSPLHF
TRBV11-2	TRBJ1-2	CASSLDRLTGGAGGYTF
TRBV6-4	TRBJ2-5	CASSDSGTVGETQYF
TRBV21-1	TRBJ1-4	CASSRNSSTNEKLFF
TRBV27	TRBJ2-5	CASSFRAGGQETQYF
TRBV6-2/TRBV6-3	TRBJ1-2	CASSYSRGVGYGYTF
TRBV7-2	TRBJ2-7	CASSLTEHEQYF
TRBV27	TRBJ1-5	CASRRDRGQPQHF
TRBV4-3	TRBJ1-2	CASSRDYLYSYGYTF
TRBV29-1	TRBJ1-2	CSVVDGGGYYGYTF
TRBV5-1	TRBJ2-2	CASSLKAGGPTGELFF
TRBV7-2	TRBJ1-2	CASSLAPGLLYGYTF
TRBV24-1	TRBJ2-2	CATLISPGQGAGELFF
TRBV30	TRBJ2-7	CAWRVSGGAREQYF
TRBV11-3	TRBJ2-7	CASSLTQGYEQYF
TRBV4-1	TRBJ1-2	CASSHPRADSNYGYTF
TRBV4-1	TRBJ1-1	CASTLEEVNAEAFF
TRBV29-1	TRBJ1-4	CSATETTGPNEKLFF
TRBV20-1	TRBJ2-7	CSASWGDEQYF